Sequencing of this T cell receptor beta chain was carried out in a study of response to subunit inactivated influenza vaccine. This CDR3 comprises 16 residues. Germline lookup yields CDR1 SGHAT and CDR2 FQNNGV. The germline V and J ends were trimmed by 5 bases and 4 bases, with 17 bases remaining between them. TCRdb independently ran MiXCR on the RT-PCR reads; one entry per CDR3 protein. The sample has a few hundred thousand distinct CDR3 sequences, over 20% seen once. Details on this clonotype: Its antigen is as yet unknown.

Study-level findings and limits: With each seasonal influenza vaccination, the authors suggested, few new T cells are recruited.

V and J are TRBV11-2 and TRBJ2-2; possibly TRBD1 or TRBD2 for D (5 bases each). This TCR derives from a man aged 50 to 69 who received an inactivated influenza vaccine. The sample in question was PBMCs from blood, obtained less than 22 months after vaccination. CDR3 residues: CASSPSLQESTGELFF. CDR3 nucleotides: TGTGCCAGCAGCCCTAGCCTACAGGAGAGCACCGGGGAGCTGTTTTTT.